The present T cell receptor beta chain was sequenced within a study of blood T cells in healthy people across ages. Across the study: Template switching caught about one barcoded beta molecule for each two T cells.

A second 7 to 11 cycle PCR used barcoded and J-beta primers. TCRdb re-called the 5' RACE reads through MiXCR, storing one row per CDR3 protein. The table has 2 million or so distinct CDR3 sequences, 49% seen once. V lost 4 bases, J lost 3 bases, and 7 bases stayed unmatched. Germline V gene sequence: CDR1 MGHRA, CDR2 YSYEKL. This CDR3 region has 15 residues. The chain employs TRBV4-1 and TRBJ2-3; 7 bases agree with TRBD1. Sequenced material: blood. The sequence was obtained from a woman aged 40-49 years in good health. CDR3 in amino acids: CASSLRQGWTDTQYF. For the CDR3, the DNA is TGCGCCAGCAGCCTGAGACAGGGTTGGACAGATACGCAGTATTTT.